This T cell receptor beta chain was documented in a study of blood T cell repertoires in COVID-19 (TCRdb year 2020). Study-level background: The collaborator samples originated in the United States, Italy and Spain and spanned the acute and convalescent phases of COVID-19. The prospective study material was composed of cDNA or gDNA derived from T cells, B-cell-depleted T cells, or PBMCs. The dataset comprised deeply sampled blood TCRbeta repertoires from subjects exposed to, actively infected with, or recovered from COVID-19. The repertoires were released in a freely available public database meant as a resource for research on the immune response to SARS-CoV-2. The samples were drawn from two sources: the first 160 participants of the ongoing ImmuneRACE study, and some 1,300 subjects contributed by 6 global collaborators. A de-identified subject ID, COVID-19 status, age in years and sex were almost always included in the sample metadata. Where available, HLA class I and class II types were taken from metadata supplied by the sample provider and were not determined by assay-based typing. The full study reports these points: Clinical and demographic metadata were provided uncurated, with the amount varying by source and participant.

The immunoSEQ Assay, a bias-controlled multiplex PCR, was used to amplify TCRbeta CDR3 regions from genomic DNA. The study's own analysis went as follows. The number of nucleated cells in each sample was estimated by amplification of reference gene primers within the assay. Sequence reads were collapsed and filtered to measure the absolute abundance of every unique TCRbeta CDR3 rearrangement. For each sample, productive Simpson clonality was calculated as the square root of Simpson's diversity index over productive rearrangements. TCRdb provides this immuneACCESS table in a form limited to in-frame rearrangements. Some clones are lacking; in checked studies, under half of them reflect an unresolved V gene, and why the rest are absent is not known. For V, J and clone size, that table is used; D and trimming come from the DNA. A total of 200,000 to 300,000 clones appear in this sample, approximately 84% of them only once. The top ten clonotypes cover more than 4% of the sample.

Whole blood was collected in K2EDTA tubes by collaborating institutions according to the institutions' own protocols. For TCRbeta analysis, collaborators shipped samples in one of three forms: frozen whole blood, isolated PBMCs, or DNA extracted from either of those sample types. This clone has a single count. No cognate antigen has been identified for it. No base quality information exists; no much larger clone differs at one position. The junction shows trimming of 2 bases on V and 4 bases on J, and the gene matches do not reach 10 bases of it. CDR1 LNHDA and CDR2 SQIVND are derived from the germline V gene (reference sequence). Reading from cysteine to phenylalanine, the CDR3 counts 17 amino acids. The entry retains the CDR3 DNA only, 51 bases that are in frame from base 1.

The sequence is built from TRBV19 and TRBJ2-1; TRBD1 aligns with 8 central bases. This TCR came from a man aged 50 or older with acute or convalescent COVID-19. What was sequenced was peripheral blood. The sequence in DNA is TGTGCCAGTAGTATACCTCGTGGACAGGGATCATACAATGAGCAGTTCTTC. Its protein product is CASSIPRGQGSYNEQFF.